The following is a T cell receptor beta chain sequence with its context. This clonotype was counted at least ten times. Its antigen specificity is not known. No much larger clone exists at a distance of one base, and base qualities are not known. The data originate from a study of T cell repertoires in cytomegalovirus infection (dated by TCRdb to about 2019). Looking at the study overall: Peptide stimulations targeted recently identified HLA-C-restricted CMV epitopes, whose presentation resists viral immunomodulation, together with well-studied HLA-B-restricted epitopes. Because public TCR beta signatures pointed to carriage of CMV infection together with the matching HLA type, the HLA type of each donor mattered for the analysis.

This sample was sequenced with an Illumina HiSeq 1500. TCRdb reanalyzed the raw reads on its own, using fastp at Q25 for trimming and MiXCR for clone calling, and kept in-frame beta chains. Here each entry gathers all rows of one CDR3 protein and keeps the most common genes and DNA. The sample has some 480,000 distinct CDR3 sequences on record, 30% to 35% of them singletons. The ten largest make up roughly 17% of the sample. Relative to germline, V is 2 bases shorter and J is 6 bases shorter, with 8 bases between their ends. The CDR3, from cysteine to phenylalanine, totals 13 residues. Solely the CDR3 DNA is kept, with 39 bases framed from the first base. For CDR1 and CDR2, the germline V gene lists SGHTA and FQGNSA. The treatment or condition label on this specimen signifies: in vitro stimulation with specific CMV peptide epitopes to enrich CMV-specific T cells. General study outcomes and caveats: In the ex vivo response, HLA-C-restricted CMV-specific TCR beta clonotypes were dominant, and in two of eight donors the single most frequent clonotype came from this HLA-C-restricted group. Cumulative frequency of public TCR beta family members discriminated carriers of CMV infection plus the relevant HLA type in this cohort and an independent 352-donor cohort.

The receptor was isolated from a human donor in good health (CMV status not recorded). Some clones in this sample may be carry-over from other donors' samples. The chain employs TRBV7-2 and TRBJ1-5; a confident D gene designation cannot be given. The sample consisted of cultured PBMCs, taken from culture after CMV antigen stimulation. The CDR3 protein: CASSLLLGQPQHF. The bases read TGTGCCAGCAGCTTATTGTTAGGTCAGCCCCAGCATTTT.